This paragraph reports one T cell receptor (beta chain). This entry comes from a study of blood T cell repertoires in COVID-19. TCRdb keeps only in-frame clones here, not all; method: immunoSEQ multiplex PCR. This table holds about 200,000 clones, 89% found once. Sequenced sample: peripheral blood. The TCR comes from a woman aged 35 to 49 with acute or convalescent COVID-19.

The CDR3 nucleotides read TGTGCCAGCTCACCTCTGACAGGGATGAACACCGGGGAGCTGTTTTTT. It yields the protein CASSPLTGMNTGELFF. The gene calls are TRBV18 and TRBJ2-2; 7 positions match TRBD1. V was pared by 3 bases and J by 1 base, with 5 bases of the junction left unmatched. The CDR3 has 16 residues. The germline V gene has CDR1 KGHSH and CDR2 LQKENI.